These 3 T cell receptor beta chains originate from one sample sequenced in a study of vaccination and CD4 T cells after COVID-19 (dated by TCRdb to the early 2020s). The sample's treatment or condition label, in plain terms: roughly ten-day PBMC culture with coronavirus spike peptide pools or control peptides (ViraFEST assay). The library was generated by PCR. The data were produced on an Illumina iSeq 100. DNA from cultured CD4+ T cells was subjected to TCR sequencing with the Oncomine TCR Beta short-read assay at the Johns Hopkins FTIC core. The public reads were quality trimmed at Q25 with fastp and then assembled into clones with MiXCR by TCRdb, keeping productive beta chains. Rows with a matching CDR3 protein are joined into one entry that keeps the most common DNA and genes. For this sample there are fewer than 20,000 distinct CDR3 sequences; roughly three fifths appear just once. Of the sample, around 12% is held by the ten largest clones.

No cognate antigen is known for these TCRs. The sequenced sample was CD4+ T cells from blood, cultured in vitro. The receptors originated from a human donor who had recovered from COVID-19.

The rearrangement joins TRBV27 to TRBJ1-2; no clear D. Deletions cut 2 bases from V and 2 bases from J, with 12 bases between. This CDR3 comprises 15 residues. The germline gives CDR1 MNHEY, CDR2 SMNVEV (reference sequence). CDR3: CASSLRGDWNYGYTF. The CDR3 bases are TGTGCCAGCAGTTTACGTGGGGATTGGAACTATGGCTACACCTTC.

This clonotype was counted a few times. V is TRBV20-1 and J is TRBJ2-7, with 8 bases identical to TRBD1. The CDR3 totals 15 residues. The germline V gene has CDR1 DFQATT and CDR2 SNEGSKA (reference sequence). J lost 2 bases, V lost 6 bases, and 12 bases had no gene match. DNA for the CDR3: TGCAGTGCCGGGCCTGGGACAGGTGCTGCCTACGAGCAGTACTTC. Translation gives CSAGPGTGAAYEQYF.

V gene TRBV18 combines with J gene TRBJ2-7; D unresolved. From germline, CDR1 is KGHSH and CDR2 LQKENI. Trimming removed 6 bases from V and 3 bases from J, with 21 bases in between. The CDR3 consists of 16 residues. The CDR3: CASSRTTDMDFYEQYF. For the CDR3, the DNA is TGTGCCAGCTCCCGAACTACCGACATGGATTTCTACGAGCAGTACTTC.